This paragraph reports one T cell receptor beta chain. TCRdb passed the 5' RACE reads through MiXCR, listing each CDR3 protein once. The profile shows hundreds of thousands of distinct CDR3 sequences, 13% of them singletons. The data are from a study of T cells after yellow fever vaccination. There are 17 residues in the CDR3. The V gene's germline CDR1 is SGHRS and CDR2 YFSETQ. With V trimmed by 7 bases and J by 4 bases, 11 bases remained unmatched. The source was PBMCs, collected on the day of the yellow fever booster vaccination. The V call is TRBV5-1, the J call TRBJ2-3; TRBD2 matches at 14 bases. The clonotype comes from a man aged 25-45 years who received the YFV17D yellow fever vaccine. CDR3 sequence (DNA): TGCGCCAGCGCCGGGACTAGCGGGAGATTTAGTGCAGATACGCAGTATTTT. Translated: CASAGTSGRFSADTQYF.